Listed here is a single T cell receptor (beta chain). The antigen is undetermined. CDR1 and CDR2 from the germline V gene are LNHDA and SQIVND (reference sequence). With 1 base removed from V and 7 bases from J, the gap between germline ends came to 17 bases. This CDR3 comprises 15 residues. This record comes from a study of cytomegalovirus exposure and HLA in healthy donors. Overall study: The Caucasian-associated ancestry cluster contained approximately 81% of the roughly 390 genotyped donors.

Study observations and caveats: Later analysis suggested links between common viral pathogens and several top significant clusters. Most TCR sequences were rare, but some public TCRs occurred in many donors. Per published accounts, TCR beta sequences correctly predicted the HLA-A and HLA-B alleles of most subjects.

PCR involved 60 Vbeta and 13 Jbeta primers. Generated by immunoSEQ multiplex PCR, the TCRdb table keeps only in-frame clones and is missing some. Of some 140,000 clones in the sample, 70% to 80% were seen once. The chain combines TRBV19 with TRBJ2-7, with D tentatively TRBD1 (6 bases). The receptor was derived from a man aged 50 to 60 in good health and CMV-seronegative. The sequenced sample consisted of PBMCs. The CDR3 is CASSIARTGMGEQYF. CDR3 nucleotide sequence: TGTGCCAGTAGTATAGCCCGCACAGGGATGGGTGAGCAGTACTTC. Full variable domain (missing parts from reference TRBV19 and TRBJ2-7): DGGITQSPKYLFRKEGQNVTLSCEQNLNHDAMYWYRQDPGQGLRLIYYSQIVNDFQKGDIAEGYSVSREKKESFPLTVTSAQKNPTAFYLCASSIARTGMGEQYFGPGTRLTVT.